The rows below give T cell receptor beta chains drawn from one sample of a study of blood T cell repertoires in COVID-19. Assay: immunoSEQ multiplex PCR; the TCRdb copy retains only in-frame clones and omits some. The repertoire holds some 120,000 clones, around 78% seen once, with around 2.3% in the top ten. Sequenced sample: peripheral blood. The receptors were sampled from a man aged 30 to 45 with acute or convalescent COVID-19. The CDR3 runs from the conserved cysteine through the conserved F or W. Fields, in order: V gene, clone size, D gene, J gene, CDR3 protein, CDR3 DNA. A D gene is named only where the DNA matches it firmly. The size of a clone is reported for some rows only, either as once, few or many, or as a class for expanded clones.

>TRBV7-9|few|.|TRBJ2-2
CARSNGEAIGELFF
TGTGCCAGGTCCAACGGAGAGGCCATAGGGGAGCTGTTTTTT
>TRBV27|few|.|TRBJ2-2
CASSLSRNTGELFF
TGTGCCAGCAGTTTATCGAGGAACACCGGGGAGCTGTTTTTT
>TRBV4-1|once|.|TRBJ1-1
CASSQDGRGTEAFF
TGCGCCAGCAGCCAAGACGGGAGAGGGACTGAAGCTTTCTTT
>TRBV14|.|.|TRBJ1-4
CASSPAGWTNEKLFF
TGTGCCAGCAGCCCCGCAGGCTGGACTAATGAAAAACTGTTTTTT
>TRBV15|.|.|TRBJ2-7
CATSRGTRISYEQYF
TGTGCCACCAGCAGAGGGACACGTATTTCCTACGAGCAGTACTTC
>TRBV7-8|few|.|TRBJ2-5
CASSLGLGRSKGETQYF
TGTGCCAGCAGCTTAGGCCTGGGGCGGTCGAAGGGGGAGACCCAGTACTTC
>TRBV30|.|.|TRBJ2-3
CAWSGTLGGGETQYF
TGTGCCTGGAGTGGGACACTAGGGGGAGGGGAGACGCAGTATTTT
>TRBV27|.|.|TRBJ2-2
CASSSGGGTGELFF
TGTGCCAGCAGTTCTGGGGGCGGCACCGGGGAGCTGTTTTTT
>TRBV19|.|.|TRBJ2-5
CASSITAGTWGEETQYF
TGTGCCAGTAGTATCACAGCCGGCACTTGGGGGGAAGAGACCCAGTACTTC
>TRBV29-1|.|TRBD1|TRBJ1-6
CSVTITGGELSPLHF
TGCAGCGTGACAATAACAGGGGGCGAATTGTCACCCCTCCACTTT
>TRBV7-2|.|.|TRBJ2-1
CASSPLAVSYNEQFF
TGTGCCAGCAGCCCCTTAGCGGTCTCCTACAATGAGCAGTTCTTC
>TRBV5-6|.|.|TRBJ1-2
CASSFGGDGYTF
TGTGCCAGCAGCTTTGGGGGCGATGGCTACACCTTC
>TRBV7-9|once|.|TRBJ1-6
CASSSGTSRSSYNSPLHF
TGTGCCAGCAGCTCCGGGACATCCAGGAGCTCCTATAATTCACCCCTCCACTTT
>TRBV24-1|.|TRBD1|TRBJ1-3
CATSEDRGSGNTIYF
TGTGCCACCAGTGAAGACAGGGGCTCTGGAAACACCATATATTTT
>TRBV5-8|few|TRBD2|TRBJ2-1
CASILGGTSGGATYNEQFF
TGTGCCAGCATCCTTGGAGGGACTAGCGGGGGGGCCACCTACAATGAGCAGTTCTTC
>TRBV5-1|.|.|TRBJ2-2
CASSQPQATVNTGELFF
TGCGCCAGCAGCCAGCCCCAGGCCACAGTGAACACCGGGGAGCTGTTTTTT
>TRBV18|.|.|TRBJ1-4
CASSPRRGEKLFF
TGTGCCAGCTCACCACGGCGGGGGGAAAAACTGTTTTTT
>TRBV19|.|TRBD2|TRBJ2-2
CASKLAGETGELFF
TGTGCCAGTAAACTAGCGGGAGAAACCGGGGAGCTGTTTTTT
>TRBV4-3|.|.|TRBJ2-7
CASSQAQGSGVVPYEQYF
TGCGCCAGCAGCCAGGCACAGGGAAGTGGGGTTGTCCCCTACGAGCAGTACTTC
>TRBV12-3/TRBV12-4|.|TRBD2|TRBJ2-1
CASSFRRESEQFF
TGTGCCAGCAGTTTTAGGCGGGAGAGTGAGCAGTTCTTC
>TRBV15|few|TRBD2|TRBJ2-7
CATSSTSGFYEQYF
TGTGCCACCAGCTCTACTAGCGGGTTCTACGAGCAGTACTTC
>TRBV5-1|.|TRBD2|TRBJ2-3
CASSQTSGGLTDTQYF
TGCGCCAGCAGCCAGACTAGCGGGGGACTCACAGATACGCAGTATTTT
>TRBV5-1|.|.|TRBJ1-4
CASSLVIGGEKLFF
TGCGCCAGCAGCTTGGTCATAGGGGGTGAAAAACTGTTTTTT
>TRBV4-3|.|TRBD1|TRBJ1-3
CASSQQGAANTIYF
TGCGCCAGCAGCCAGCAGGGGGCCGCGAACACCATATATTTT
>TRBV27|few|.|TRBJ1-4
CASSFSGFEKLFF
TGTGCCAGCAGTTTTTCAGGGTTCGAAAAACTGTTTTTT
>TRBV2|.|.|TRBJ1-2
CASSKDSIYGYTF
TGTGCCAGCAGTAAAGACAGTATCTATGGCTACACCTTC
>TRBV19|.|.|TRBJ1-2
CASSTPQASLYGYTF
TGTGCCAGTAGTACCCCTCAAGCCTCCCTCTATGGCTACACCTTC
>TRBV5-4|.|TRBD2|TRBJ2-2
CASSPRTSGGNTGELFF
TGTGCCAGCAGCCCCCGGACTAGCGGGGGTAACACCGGGGAGCTGTTTTTT
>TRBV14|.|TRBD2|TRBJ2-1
CASSQALAGGNEQFF
TGTGCCAGCAGCCAAGCCCTAGCGGGAGGGAATGAGCAGTTCTTC
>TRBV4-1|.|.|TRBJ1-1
CASSFRPVGALEAFF
TGCGCCAGCAGCTTTCGACCGGTAGGGGCTCTTGAAGCTTTCTTT
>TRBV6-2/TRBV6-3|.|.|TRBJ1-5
CASSSPGVKEDQPQHF
TGTGCCAGCAGTTCCCCAGGGGTAAAGGAAGATCAGCCCCAGCATTTT
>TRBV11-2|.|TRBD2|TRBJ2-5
CASSPLREMQTQYF
TGTGCCAGCAGCCCCTTGCGGGAGATGCAGACCCAGTACTTC
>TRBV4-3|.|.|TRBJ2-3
CASSQGLLASTDTQYF
TGCGCCAGCAGCCAAGGGCTCCTAGCGAGCACAGATACGCAGTATTTT
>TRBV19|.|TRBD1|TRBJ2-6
CASSIVGTGTGFFSGANVLTF
TGTGCCAGTAGTATAGTGGGGACCGGGACAGGGTTTTTCTCTGGGGCCAACGTCCTGACTTTC
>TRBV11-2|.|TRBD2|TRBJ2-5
CASSLVGGDRETQYF
TGTGCCAGCAGCTTAGTTGGGGGGGACCGGGAGACCCAGTACTTC
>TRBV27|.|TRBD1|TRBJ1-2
CASSTGGGYTF
TGTGCCAGCAGTACAGGGGGTGGCTACACCTTC
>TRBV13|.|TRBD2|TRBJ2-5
CASSFRGGRETQYF
TGTGCCAGCAGCTTCCGGGGGGGCCGGGAGACCCAGTACTTC
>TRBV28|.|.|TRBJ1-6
CASSYDTNSPLHF
TGTGCCAGCAGTTATGACACCAATTCACCCCTCCACTTT
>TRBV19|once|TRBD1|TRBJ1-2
CASSIGQGYGYTF
TGTGCCAGTAGTATTGGACAGGGCTATGGCTACACCTTC
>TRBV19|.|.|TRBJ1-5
CASSSRGNDNQPQHF
TGTGCCAGTAGTAGTAGGGGGAATGATAATCAGCCCCAGCATTTT
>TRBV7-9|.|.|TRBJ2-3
CASSLSGTHYTDTQYF
TGTGCCAGCAGCTTAAGTGGGACACACTACACAGATACGCAGTATTTT
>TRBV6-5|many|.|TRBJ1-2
CASSEFVTAGGYTF
TGTGCCAGCAGCGAGTTTGTGACAGCGGGTGGCTACACCTTC
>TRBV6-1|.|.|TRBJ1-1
CASSEERGAGTEAFF
TGTGCCAGCAGTGAAGAGCGGGGGGCTGGCACTGAAGCTTTCTTT
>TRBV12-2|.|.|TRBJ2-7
CASRHRRQGWYEQYF
TGTGCAAGTCGGCACCGAAGACAGGGATGGTACGAGCAGTACTTC
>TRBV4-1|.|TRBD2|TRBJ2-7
CASSLRLAGSYEQYF
TGCGCCAGCAGCCTCAGACTAGCGGGCTCCTACGAGCAGTACTTC